The clone carrying this T cell receptor (beta chain) was detected ten times or more. Its antigen is unidentified. This record belongs to a study of T cells in Graves' hyperthyroidism and ophthalmopathy. Study-level information: Upon initial diagnosis and before any treatment, peripheral blood was collected. Study-level points and caveats: Blood held most thyroid clonotypes expanded above 0.001 frequency.

A patient was excluded if there was uncontrolled infection, other autoimmune disease, pregnancy or lactation. Diagnoses used clinical symptoms, serum thyroxine and TRAb, thyroid ultrasound and orbital computed tomography. The source material, RNA transcripts, was used to amplify TCR beta CDR3 regions. An initial round of RT-PCR targeting the TCR CDR3 relied on the HTBI primer set. TCRdb redid the calling of the multiplex PCR reads with MiXCR, one entry per CDR3 protein. This table holds nearly 750,000 distinct CDR3 sequences, approximately 36% found once. The CDR3 has 11 amino acids. V shed 5 bases and J shed 3 bases, with 5 bases lying between them.

Sequencing used blood. V gene TRBV12-3 or TRBV12-4 combines with J gene TRBJ2-7; the D gene is possibly TRBD1 (5 bases). The origin of this receptor is a woman aged 40 to 50 with Graves' hyperthyroidism. The CDR3 here is CASSDSYEQYF. The CDR3 bases are TGTGCCAGCAGTGACAGCTACGAGCAGTACTTC.